Described below is a single T cell receptor beta chain sequence and its context. The protocol was immunoSEQ multiplex PCR, while the TCRdb copy is restricted to in-frame clones and leaves out a portion. The table lists about 130,000 clones, around 95% of them singletons, with about 0.42% in the top ten. These data are taken from a study of T cell changes during pregnancy in multiple sclerosis. The CDR3 has 14 residues. V shed 7 bases and J shed 5 bases, with 17 bases lying between them. From germline, CDR1 is LNHDA and CDR2 SQIVND (reference sequence). The sequence was obtained from a female donor with multiple sclerosis, enrolled in a pregnancy study. The specimen comprised peripheral blood, sampled after pregnancy. The rearrangement joins TRBV19 to TRBJ2-5; maybe TRBD1 (6 bases). Here the CDR3 reads CASTSQGQGETQYF. The CDR3, as DNA: TGTGCCAGTACCTCACAGGGACAAGGGGAGACCCAGTACTTC.